What follows is one T cell receptor (beta chain) and its context. Antigen: not known. This sample is part of a study of T cell responses to AZD1222 COVID-19 vaccine. With 6 bases removed from V and 7 bases from J, the gap between germline ends came to 12 bases. CDR3 size: 12 residues. Pooled in the analysis were second doses at about 4 or about 12 weeks. Study results and caveats: At study baseline, merely a handful of AZD1222 recipients were seropositive.

TCRdb keeps only in-frame clones here, not all; method: immunoSEQ multiplex PCR. Of around 130,000 clones in the sample, 91% are singletons; the top ten hold 1.5% to 2%. Sequencing used peripheral blood, obtained 28 days after the second AZD1222 dose. The chain couples TRBV12-3 or TRBV12-4 to TRBJ1-2; D is ambiguous. The sequence came from an adult who received the AZD1222 COVID-19 vaccine. CDR3 residues: CASSPTPLGYTF. The DNA for the CDR3 is TGTGCCAGCAGCCCGACACCGCTTGGCTACACCTTC.